The 10 T cell receptor beta chains given below trace back to one sample, sequenced in a study of T cell responses to AZD1222 COVID-19 vaccine. Profiling relied on immunoSEQ multiplex PCR, and the TCRdb table lists in-frame clones only, not all of them. The sample lists around 62,000 clones; about 90% were seen once. The input for sequencing was peripheral blood, taken on day 0 of AZD1222 vaccination. Receptors were obtained from an adult in good health.

V usage is TRBV30 and J usage is TRBJ1-5; tentative D call: TRBD1 (5 bases). The germline V gene encodes CDR1 GTSNPN and CDR2 SVGIG (reference sequence). The CDR3 covers 14 residues. V was trimmed by 0 bases and J by 2 bases, leaving 8 bases between them. The CDR3 region is CAWSVETGNQPQHF. CDR3 nucleotide sequence: TGTGCCTGGAGTGTTGAGACAGGCAATCAGCCCCAGCATTTT.

The J gene is TRBJ2-2, the V gene TRBV18; D gene uncertain. Germline CDR1 is KGHSH and CDR2 is LQKENI. This CDR3 is 15 amino acids long. Between the trimmed V and J ends, which lost 5 bases and 2 bases, there was a span of 12 bases. CDR3 DNA sequence: TGTGCCAGCTCAATCAGCCAGACTAACACCGGGGAGCTGTTTTTT. Amino acid sequence: CASSISQTNTGELFF.

The J gene is TRBJ1-6, the V gene TRBV18; 12 bases map to TRBD1. Germline V gene sequence: CDR1 KGHSH, CDR2 LQKENI. This CDR3 is built from 16 residues. Losses at the gene ends were 2 bases for V and 8 bases for J; bases not matched to a gene: 4. CDR3 amino acids: CASSPGTGGMDSPLHF. DNA for the CDR3: TGTGCCAGCTCACCAGGGACAGGGGGCATGGATTCACCCCTCCACTTT. The full variable domain, completed using reference TRBV18 and TRBJ1-6, is NAGVMQNPRHLVRRRGQEARLRCSPMKGHSHVYWYRQLPEEGLKFMVYLQKENIIDESGMPKERFSAEFPKEGPSILRIQQVVRGDSAAYFCASSPGTGGMDSPLHFGNGTRLTVT.

This sequence joins TRBV18 and TRBJ1-6; 10 bases are a match to TRBD1. The germline gives CDR1 KGHSH, CDR2 LQKENI. This CDR3 is 15 amino acids long. J gave up 7 bases and V 3 bases, and 3 bases lay outside the gene matches. The CDR3 reads CASSPQGQGNSPLHF. CDR3 bases: TGTGCCAGCTCACCCCAGGGACAGGGGAATTCACCCCTCCACTTT.

The CDR3 region is CASSKQGASADTQYF. In DNA form, the CDR3 reads TGTGCCAGCAGTAAACAGGGGGCTTCGGCAGATACGCAGTATTTT. This chain joins TRBV6-6 and TRBJ2-3, with 9 bases fitting TRBD1. Losses at the gene ends were 5 bases for V and 4 bases for J; bases not matched to a gene: 7. Looked up from germline, CDR1 is MNHNY and CDR2 is SVGAGI (reference sequence). The CDR3 loop spans 15 amino acids.

The rearrangement joins TRBV6-5 to TRBJ2-3; 11 bases line up with TRBD2. The junction had 7 bases not matched to a gene; V was cut back by 8 bases and J by 6 bases. The CDR3 has 14 residues. Germline lookup yields CDR1 MNHEY and CDR2 SVGAGI. CDR3 coding DNA: TGTGCCAGCCACTTGACTAGCGGGGTGGATACGCAGTATTTT. Its translation is CASHLTSGVDTQYF.

J is TRBJ1-5 and V is TRBV6-6; 10 bases match TRBD1. Germline loops: CDR1 MNHNY, CDR2 SVGAGI (reference sequence). J gave up 4 bases and V 6 bases, and 6 bases lay outside the gene matches. CDR3 length equals 15 residues. The CDR3 loop reads CASSRDRGSNQPQHF. The CDR3, as DNA: TGTGCCAGCAGCCGGGACAGGGGATCTAATCAGCCCCAGCATTTT.

This sequence joins TRBV6-1 and TRBJ1-4; tentatively, D is TRBD1 (6 bases). Deletions cut 0 bases from V and 8 bases from J, with 16 bases between. The germline gives CDR1 MNHNS, CDR2 SASEGT. This CDR3 is built from 16 residues. The CDR3 spells CASSEAGGSTGEKLFF. The DNA for the CDR3 is TGTGCCAGCAGTGAAGCTGGGGGCTCGACGGGGGAAAAACTGTTTTTT.

J is TRBJ1-1 and V is TRBV6-5; D gene unclear. V was clipped by 7 bases and J by 1 base, with 10 bases between them. Looked up from germline, CDR1 is MNHEY and CDR2 is SVGAGI. The CDR3 spans 13 residues. DNA for the CDR3: TGTGCCAGCAAAAAGACATCGAACACTGAAGCTTTCTTT. Its protein is CASKKTSNTEAFF.

This chain connects TRBV19 to TRBJ1-6; the D is unclear. Trimming stripped 0 bases from V and 10 bases from J, with 13 bases between. The CDR3 totals 15 residues. Germline V lookup: CDR1 LNHDA, CDR2 SQIVND (reference sequence). CDR3 nucleotide sequence: TGTGCCAGTAGTATAGATGTCCGGGTGGGATCACCCCTCCACTTT. Protein product: CASSIDVRVGSPLHF.